One sample yielded the 21 T cell receptor beta chains listed below, sequenced in a study of T cells in Graves' hyperthyroidism and ophthalmopathy. The investigators amplified TCR beta CDR3 regions from RNA transcripts. TCR CDR3 regions were first amplified by RT-PCR with HTBI primers. TCRdb itself ran the multiplex PCR reads through MiXCR, one entry per CDR3 protein. The sample consists of roughly 740,000 distinct CDR3 sequences, 16% of them appearing once. The sample comprised blood. The receptors stem from a man between 18 and 35 years old with Graves' hyperthyroidism.

The chain carries TRBV13 and TRBJ2-7, with D hard to call. Germline CDR1 reads PRHDT; CDR2 reads FYEKMQ (reference sequence). The CDR3 length is 14 residues. V shed 4 bases and J shed 6 bases, with 16 bases lying between them. CDR3 protein: CASSSPSLSREQYF. The CDR3 DNA reads as TGTGCCAGCAGCTCCCCGAGCCTCTCACGCGAGCAGTACTTC.

This clonotype was found a few times. Relative to the germline gene, one junction end is altered; a read error may explain this. The rearrangement uses TRBV29-1 and TRBJ2-1; 10 nucleotides agree with TRBD2. Germline V CDR1 and CDR2: SQVTM, ANQGSEA. CDR3 length: 17 amino acids. This chain's CDR3 is CSVAGPLAGASCNEQFF. The CDR3 DNA sequence: TGCAGCGTCGCCGGGCCCCTAGCGGGAGCCTCCTGCAATGAGCAGTTCTTC.

This clonotype was seen at least ten times. CDR3 nucleotides: TGCAGTGCTAGAACTTGGGGGCGGGAGACCCAGTACTTC. Its protein product is CSARTWGRETQYF. The rearrangement uses TRBV20-1 and TRBJ2-5, with D possibly matching TRBD1 (6 bases). The CDR3 covers 13 residues. CDR1 and CDR2 (germline): DFQATT, SNEGSKA (reference sequence). V was pared by 2 bases and J by 5 bases, with 12 bases between.

This chain uses TRBV18 with TRBJ2-7; D ambiguous. Germline V gene sequence: CDR1 KGHSH, CDR2 LQKENI. The CDR3 length is 13 residues. Trimming left V 3 bases short and J 3 bases short, with 9 bases between. The CDR3 loop reads CASSPLGFYEQYF. Here the CDR3 DNA reads TGTGCCAGCTCACCCCTGGGGTTCTACGAGCAGTACTTC.

This clonotype has just a few counts. The V and J genes are TRBV5-1 and TRBJ1-2; the D gene is possibly TRBD1 (5 bases). The CDR3 runs 12 residues. The germline V and J ends were trimmed by 5 bases and 3 bases, with 8 bases remaining between them. Germline V lookup: CDR1 SGHRS, CDR2 YFSETQ. CDR3 amino acids: CASRGDDYGYTF. The DNA of the CDR3 is TGCGCCAGCAGGGGGGACGACTATGGCTACACCTTC. The full variable domain, its missing parts supplied by reference TRBV5-1 and TRBJ1-2, is KAGVTQTPRYLIKTRGQQVTLSCSPISGHRSVSWYQQTPGQGLQFLFEYFSETQRNKGNFPGRFSGRQFSNSRSEMNVSTLELGDSALYLCASRGDDYGYTFGSGTRLTVV.

This clonotype appeared many times. The chain carries TRBV7-8 and TRBJ1-1; no clear D. This CDR3 region has 14 residues. V was clipped by 2 bases and J by 0 bases, with 7 bases between them. The germline gives CDR1 SGHVS, CDR2 FQNEAQ. This CDR3 reads CASSLHPLNTEAFF. The CDR3, as DNA: TGTGCCAGCAGCTTACACCCTCTGAACACTGAAGCTTTCTTT.

Ten or more counts support this clonotype. The chain carries TRBV30 and TRBJ2-3; D gene unclear. The ends were cut back, 3 bases at V and 0 bases at J, with 10 bases in the middle. The CDR3 extends over 14 amino acids. In germline, CDR1 is GTSNPN, CDR2 SVGIG (reference sequence). CDR3 residues: CAWRPGLSTDTQYF. For the CDR3, the DNA is TGTGCCTGGAGACCCGGCCTTAGCACAGATACGCAGTATTTT.

This clonotype has a count of ten or more. The chain combines TRBV10-2 with TRBJ2-3; 12 bases align to TRBD2. V lost 5 bases and J lost 5; bases outside the gene matches: 5. This CDR3 has 15 residues. The V gene's germline CDR1 is WSHSY and CDR2 SAAADI. CDR3 residues: CASSWTSGNGDTQYF. CDR3 DNA: TGCGCCAGCAGTTGGACTAGCGGGAACGGAGATACGCAGTATTTT.

This clonotype has at least ten counts. CDR3 residues: CASRRGAQETQYF. CDR3 in DNA: TGTGCCAGCAGGCGGGGGGCCCAAGAGACCCAGTACTTC. The chain is built from TRBV12-3 or TRBV12-4 and TRBJ2-5, with 8 bases fitting TRBD2. J lost 1 base, V lost 6 bases, and 1 base had no gene match. The CDR3 is made up of 13 amino acids.

This clonotype was observed a few times. V and J are TRBV9 and TRBJ1-4, with D maybe TRBD1 (5 bases). The CDR3 is 15 amino acids. The germline V gene has CDR1 SGDLS and CDR2 YYNGEE. V was cut by 3 bases and J by 8 bases, with 17 bases left in between. The CDR3 spells CASSGSGSRGEKLFF. CDR3 sequence (DNA): TGTGCCAGCAGCGGTAGTGGCTCGAGGGGAGAAAAACTGTTTTTT.

This chain joins TRBV10-3 and TRBJ2-1, with TRBD2 matching 8 bases. Unmatched junction bases numbered 13, after V lost 4 bases and J lost 8 bases. The germline gives CDR1 ENHRY, CDR2 SYGVKD. The CDR3 is made up of 16 amino acids. The CDR3 DNA follows: TGTGCCATCAGTGGGTCTAGGGTAGCGGGATACGATGAGCAGTTCTTC. It translates to CAISGSRVAGYDEQFF.

A few counts support this clonotype. This rearrangement joins TRBV20-1 to TRBJ2-7; the D gene is possibly TRBD1 (6 bases). Germline CDR1 reads DFQATT; CDR2 reads SNEGSKA (reference sequence). Trimming removed 0 bases at V and 1 base at J, with 10 bases between. The CDR3 is 14 residues long. The CDR3 sequence is CSARDTRGSYEQYF. The CDR3, as DNA: TGCAGTGCTAGAGATACCAGGGGTTCCTACGAGCAGTACTTC.

The table lists this clonotype with many counts. This rearrangement joins TRBV19 to TRBJ1-1; 9 bases map to TRBD1. J gave up 4 bases and V 6 bases, and 9 bases lay outside the gene matches. CDR1 and CDR2 from the germline V gene are LNHDA and SQIVND (reference sequence). This CDR3 contains 15 residues. The CDR3 here is CASRPDRGQSTEAFF. The CDR3, as DNA: TGTGCCAGTAGGCCGGACAGGGGACAGTCCACTGAAGCTTTCTTT.

This clonotype came up a few times. The CDR3 protein is CAISEGGKETQYF. CDR3 coding DNA: TGTGCCATCAGTGAAGGGGGGAAAGAGACCCAGTACTTC. The chain uses TRBV10-3 and TRBJ2-5; tentatively, D is TRBD1 or TRBD2 (6 bases each). This CDR3 comprises 13 residues. CDR1 and CDR2 from the germline V gene are ENHRY and SYGVKD. The V end was cut by 3 bases, the J end by 3 bases, with 8 bases between.

The J gene is TRBJ2-5, the V gene TRBV5-1; TRBD2 is a possible D gene (6 bases). V lost 0 bases and J lost 1, with 7 bases in between. The CDR3 contains 14 residues. Germline V lookup: CDR1 SGHRS, CDR2 YFSETQ. The CDR3 loop reads CASSLAGSQETQYF. As DNA, the CDR3 is TGCGCCAGCAGCTTGGCCGGGAGCCAAGAGACCCAGTACTTC.

This clonotype has more than one count but fewer than ten. The V gene is TRBV24-1, the J gene TRBJ2-7; TRBD2 matches at 12 bases. J lost 2 bases, V lost 2 bases, and 6 bases had no gene match. The CDR3 contains 17 residues. Germline V lookup: CDR1 KGHDR, CDR2 SFDVKD. This CDR3 is CATSDSSGRAPPYEQYF. DNA for the CDR3: TGTGCCACCAGTGATTCTAGCGGGAGGGCCCCCCCCTACGAGCAGTACTTC.

This clonotype has a count of ten or more. The rearrangement uses TRBV10-3 and TRBJ2-5; TRBD1 matches 7 bases. The CDR3 is 12 amino acids. J gave up 5 bases and V 10 bases, and 7 bases lay outside the gene matches. Germline V gene sequence: CDR1 ENHRY, CDR2 SYGVKD. The CDR3 DNA reads as TGTGCCACCGAGGGGGCAGAGGAGACCCAGTACTTC. Translated: CATEGAEETQYF.

The chain links TRBV12-3 or TRBV12-4 to TRBJ2-5; D remains unclear. With 6 bases removed from V and 2 bases from J, the gap between germline ends came to 7 bases. CDR3 length: 12 amino acids. DNA for the CDR3: TGTGCCAGCAGCCCGTGGCAAGAGACCCAGTACTTC. This gives the protein CASSPWQETQYF.

V usage is TRBV28 and J usage is TRBJ2-7; 11 bases are shared with TRBD2. The ends lost 6 bases at V and 7 bases at J; junction bases unmatched: 8. The CDR3 sequence is 14 residues long. The germline gives CDR1 MDHEN, CDR2 SYDVKM. The CDR3 loop reads CASSIAGGPQEQYF. DNA of the CDR3: TGTGCCAGCAGCATAGCGGGAGGGCCTCAAGAGCAGTACTTC.

This chain connects TRBV7-9 to TRBJ2-2; a weak D match, TRBD2 (5 bases). The CDR3 is 16 residues long. Germline V gene lookup returns CDR1 SEHNR and CDR2 FQNEAQ (reference sequence). V was shortened by 5 bases and J by 5 bases, with 18 bases between the two germline ends. CDR3 DNA: TGTGCCAGCAGCCCCCTAGCCCTCCAAGGTACCGGGGAGCTGTTTTTT. It codes for CASSPLALQGTGELFF.

This clonotype appeared a few times. The V call is TRBV5-1, the J call TRBJ2-3; no clear D gene. The V and J ends lost 0 bases and 4 bases respectively, with 6 bases between them. CDR1 and CDR2 from the germline V gene are SGHRS and YFSETQ. The length of the CDR3 is 13 residues. The CDR3 coding sequence is TGCGCCAGCAGCTTGGTGATCGCAGATACGCAGTATTTT. This translates into CASSLVIADTQYF.